The next 5 T cell receptor beta chains were all read from a single sample in a study of T-cell reconstitution after alpha-beta-depleted transplantation in children. A library of TCRbeta sequences, prepared with unique molecular identifiers, was generated. TCRdb called the PCR reads again in MiXCR, with one record for every CDR3 protein. This sample has some 350,000 distinct CDR3 sequences; 10% to 13% occur once, and the top ten carry 2% to 3%. The sequences come from PBMCs from the stem cell graft donor, collected from the stem cell graft. The receptors shown here come from a human donor who donated a stem cell graft to a child with acute lymphoblastic leukemia.

The chain carries TRBV3-1 and TRBJ2-7; possible D gene TRBD1, 5 bases. In germline, CDR1 is LGHDT, CDR2 YNNKEL (reference sequence). The CDR3 is 15 residues long. The V end lost 11 bases, the J end lost 6 bases, and 26 bases lay between the germline ends. In nucleotides, the CDR3 is TGTGCCTCCTGCCAAGATGGGTCCCCAGGGTTCGAGCAGTACTTC. Its protein is CASCQDGSPGFEQYF.

This clonotype was seen at least ten times. The rearrangement joins TRBV28 to TRBJ2-7, with TRBD2 matching over 7 bases. From germline, CDR1 is MDHEN and CDR2 SYDVKM. After removal of 2 bases from V and 4 bases from J, the junction contained 5 bases not matched to a gene. This CDR3 is built from 14 residues. The CDR3 sequence: CASSLRGSGYEQYF. The DNA of the CDR3 is TGTGCCAGCAGTTTACGCGGGAGTGGTTACGAGCAGTACTTC.

This clonotype was found a few times. The gene calls are TRBV29-1 and TRBJ1-2; D is unclear. The CDR3 is made up of 12 amino acids. CDR1 and CDR2 (germline): SQVTM, ANQGSEA. Trimming took off 4 bases at V and 8 bases at J, with 14 bases between the two ends. CDR3 loop: CSVVPEGGGYTF. In DNA, the CDR3 is TGCAGCGTTGTCCCAGAGGGCGGGGGCTACACCTTC.

This clonotype turned up a few times. This sequence joins TRBV15 and TRBJ2-1; D may be TRBD1 (6 bases). The V gene's germline CDR1 is LNHNV and CDR2 YYDKDF (reference sequence). There are 16 residues in the CDR3. V was cut by 0 bases and J by 5 bases, with 14 bases left in between. CDR3 bases: TGTGCCACCAGCAGAGATAGCTGGGGGCCAAACAATGAGCAGTTCTTC. Protein sequence: CATSRDSWGPNNEQFF.

At least ten counts were recorded for this clonotype. The chain joins TRBV4-1 to TRBJ2-3, with TRBD1 identical over 9 bases. V lost 4 bases to trimming and J lost 0 bases; unmatched junction nucleotides: 5. Germline V gene data show CDR1 as MGHRA and CDR2 as YSYEKL. This CDR3 has 16 residues. CDR3 protein: CASSRAGQGSTDTQYF. The CDR3 bases are TGCGCCAGCAGCCGAGCAGGACAGGGGAGCACAGATACGCAGTATTTT.